This record concerns one TCR beta chain sequence. Enrollees, roughly 18 to 90 years old, lived in 20 to 25 US areas. These data come from a study of blood T cell repertoires in COVID-19. CDR3 length: 14 residues. After removal of 5 bases from V and 5 bases from J, the junction contained 4 bases not matched to a gene. Germline lookup yields CDR1 LNHNV and CDR2 YYDKDF (reference sequence). Generated by immunoSEQ multiplex PCR, the TCRdb table keeps only in-frame clones and is missing some. The sample holds 200,000 to 250,000 clones, more than 70% seen once. The chain employs TRBV15 and TRBJ2-2, with 8 bases matching TRBD2. The source material was PBMCs or T cells enriched from blood (not recorded which). The receptor's source is a middle-aged woman with acute COVID-19. The CDR3 DNA reads as TGTGCCACCAGCCGGGGGGGGAGGACCGGGGAGCTGTTTTTT. Translated: CATSRGGRTGELFF.